This TCR beta chain was sequenced during a study of blood T cell repertoires in COVID-19. Study-level background: Specimens from acute and convalescent COVID-19 originated in the United States, Italy and Spain. The analysed material was cDNA or gDNA that came from T cells, B-cell-depleted T cells, or PBMCs.

Between the trimmed V and J ends, which lost 0 bases and 3 bases, there was a span of 7 bases. The CDR3 totals 14 residues. Germline-derived CDR1 and CDR2 are SGHRS and YFSETQ. In the authors' methods: By means of reference gene primer amplification, nucleated cell counts were estimated. Libraries were prepared by immunoSEQ multiplex PCR; TCRdb keeps only in-frame clonotypes and omits some of them. V, J and clone size reflect that table, while D and trimming were determined from the DNA. The data contain approximately 150,000 clones, approximately 91% of them seen just once; the ten biggest clones take up approximately 5%.

The source of this sequence is a man aged 18 to 29 with COVID-19, enrolled during active disease. Sequencing input: peripheral blood. J is TRBJ1-3 and V is TRBV5-1; D uncertain. CDR3 protein: CASSLGTIGNTIYF. The DNA of the CDR3 is TGCGCCAGCAGCTTGGGTACAATTGGAAACACCATATATTTT. Full variable domain (rest looked up from reference TRBV5-1 and TRBJ1-3): KAGVTQTPRYLIKTRGQQVTLSCSPISGHRSVSWYQQTPGQGLQFLFEYFSETQRNKGNFPGRFSGRQFSNSRSEMNVSTLELGDSALYLCASSLGTIGNTIYFGEGSWLTVV.